A selection of T cell receptor beta chains follows, all from one sample in a study of cytomegalovirus exposure and HLA in healthy donors. The method was immunoSEQ multiplex PCR; TCRdb's version includes in-frame clones alone and lacks a portion of them. The sample shows a few hundred thousand clones, 88% of them seen only once. Material for sequencing was PBMCs. The receptors come from a woman aged 18 to 35 in good health and CMV-seronegative. CDR3s include the opening cysteine and the closing phenylalanine or tryptophan. Each record gives: J gene, clone size, V gene, D gene, CDR3 DNA, CDR3 protein. A D gene is named only where the DNA matches it firmly. The size entry is marked missing in some rows and otherwise reads once, few, many or a size class.

j_gene: TRBJ1-1; abundance: NA; v_gene: TRBV18; d_gene: TRBD1; CDR3nt: TGTGCCAGCTCCAGAGGACAGGGCCAGAACACTGAAGCTTTCTTT; CDR3aa: CASSRGQGQNTEAFF
j_gene: TRBJ2-3; abundance: once; v_gene: TRBV10-2; d_gene: TRBD1; CDR3nt: TGCGCCAGCGGGACAGGGGGCGTAGATACGCAGTATTTT; CDR3aa: CASGTGGVDTQYF
j_gene: TRBJ2-2; abundance: NA; v_gene: TRBV5-1; d_gene: TRBD1; CDR3nt: TGCGCCAGCAGCCGAACCGGGACAGGGGCAGCCGGGGAGCTGTTTTTT; CDR3aa: CASSRTGTGAAGELFF
j_gene: TRBJ1-3; abundance: NA; v_gene: TRBV4-2; d_gene: NA; CDR3nt: TGTGCCAGCAGCCAAGATATGGCAGGTTGGCCTGGAAACACCATATATTTT; CDR3aa: CASSQDMAGWPGNTIYF
j_gene: TRBJ1-2; abundance: few; v_gene: TRBV27; d_gene: NA; CDR3nt: TGTGCCAGCAGTTTAGGCAGAAACTATGGCTACACCTTC; CDR3aa: CASSLGRNYGYTF
j_gene: TRBJ2-2; abundance: NA; v_gene: TRBV28; d_gene: TRBD2; CDR3nt: TGTGCCAGCAGCCGGGGACTAGGGCCCCTGAACACCGGGGAGCTGTTTTTT; CDR3aa: CASSRGLGPLNTGELFF
j_gene: TRBJ1-4; abundance: NA; v_gene: TRBV21-1; d_gene: NA; CDR3nt: TGTGCCAGCTTGTCGGCAACTAATGAAAAACTGTTTTTT; CDR3aa: CASLSATNEKLFF
j_gene: TRBJ2-7; abundance: NA; v_gene: TRBV28; d_gene: TRBD1; CDR3nt: TGTGCCAGCAGAGCTAGGACAGGAAGATCCTACGAGCAGTACTTC; CDR3aa: CASRARTGRSYEQYF
j_gene: TRBJ2-1; abundance: NA; v_gene: TRBV27; d_gene: TRBD2; CDR3nt: TGTGCCAGCAGTTCGACTAGCAAGCAGTTCTTC; CDR3aa: CASSSTSKQFF
j_gene: TRBJ2-1; abundance: NA; v_gene: TRBV2; d_gene: TRBD2; CDR3nt: TGTGCCAGCAGTGAAGCGCTTACCCGGGAGGTCCACAATGAGCAGTTCTTC; CDR3aa: CASSEALTREVHNEQFF
j_gene: TRBJ2-7; abundance: NA; v_gene: TRBV5-1; d_gene: NA; CDR3nt: TGCGCCAGCAGCTTTAGCGGAACGGGTTACGAGCAGTACTTC; CDR3aa: CASSFSGTGYEQYF
j_gene: TRBJ1-1; abundance: NA; v_gene: TRBV9; d_gene: NA; CDR3nt: TGTGCCAGCAGCGTAGTAGCAGGGACTAACACTGAAGCTTTCTTT; CDR3aa: CASSVVAGTNTEAFF
j_gene: TRBJ1-1; abundance: NA; v_gene: TRBV5-6; d_gene: NA; CDR3nt: TGTGCCAGCAGCTTGGGCCCCGCACGGTCCCGGGAAGCTTTCTTT; CDR3aa: CASSLGPARSREAFF
j_gene: TRBJ1-1; abundance: once; v_gene: TRBV11-2; d_gene: NA; CDR3nt: TGTGCCAGCAGCGCAGGGGCCGGGATTGAAGCTTTCTTT; CDR3aa: CASSAGAGIEAFF
j_gene: TRBJ2-7; abundance: NA; v_gene: TRBV28; d_gene: NA; CDR3nt: TGTGCCAGCAGTGGACAGTTAGGCTACGAGCAGTACTTC; CDR3aa: CASSGQLGYEQYF
j_gene: TRBJ2-7; abundance: NA; v_gene: TRBV5-5; d_gene: NA; CDR3nt: TGTGCCAGCAGCTTGGCCATAGGAGGGCAGCACGAGCAGTACTTC; CDR3aa: CASSLAIGGQHEQYF
j_gene: TRBJ2-7; abundance: NA; v_gene: TRBV27; d_gene: NA; CDR3nt: TGTGCCAGCAGTTTAACCGGGGAGTCCTACGAGCAGTACTTC; CDR3aa: CASSLTGESYEQYF
j_gene: TRBJ1-2; abundance: NA; v_gene: TRBV14; d_gene: NA; CDR3nt: TGTGCCAGCAGCCAAGGACAGAACTATGGCTACACCTTC; CDR3aa: CASSQGQNYGYTF
j_gene: TRBJ2-1; abundance: NA; v_gene: TRBV5-1; d_gene: TRBD2; CDR3nt: TGCGCCAGCAGTCTGGGGGGGAGGGCGTCCTACAATGAGCAGTTCTTC; CDR3aa: CASSLGGRASYNEQFF
j_gene: TRBJ1-5; abundance: NA; v_gene: TRBV19; d_gene: NA; CDR3nt: TGTGCCAGTAGGACTGAGACGGCCCTTAGCAATCAGCCCCAGCATTTT; CDR3aa: CASRTETALSNQPQHF
j_gene: TRBJ2-2; abundance: NA; v_gene: TRBV2; d_gene: NA; CDR3nt: TGTGCCAGGGCGGGACTTCTGTCCGGGGAGCTGTTTTTT; CDR3aa: CARAGLLSGELFF
j_gene: TRBJ2-3; abundance: NA; v_gene: TRBV23-1; d_gene: NA; CDR3nt: TGCGCCAGCAGACTTTCCGGGATTAGCACAGATACGCAGTATTTT; CDR3aa: CASRLSGISTDTQYF
j_gene: TRBJ1-2; abundance: NA; v_gene: TRBV28; d_gene: TRBD1; CDR3nt: TGTGCCAGCAGCTTTTCCGGGACAGGGTGGGCTGGCTACACCTTC; CDR3aa: CASSFSGTGWAGYTF
j_gene: TRBJ2-7; abundance: NA; v_gene: TRBV19; d_gene: TRBD1; CDR3nt: TGTGCCAGTAGCCCGGGACAGGGATACTACGAGCAGTACTTC; CDR3aa: CASSPGQGYYEQYF
j_gene: TRBJ2-5; abundance: NA; v_gene: TRBV4-1; d_gene: TRBD1; CDR3nt: TGCGCCAGCAGCCAAGCAGGGGGAGAGACCCAGTACTTC; CDR3aa: CASSQAGGETQYF
j_gene: TRBJ2-1; abundance: NA; v_gene: TRBV5-1; d_gene: NA; CDR3nt: TGCGCCAGCAGCTCTCAGACTAGGTTCGATGAGCAGTTCTTC; CDR3aa: CASSSQTRFDEQFF
j_gene: TRBJ1-2; abundance: few; v_gene: TRBV5-4; d_gene: NA; CDR3nt: TGTGCCAGCAGCTTGTTATCGGGAGGGGCAGAAAACTATGGCTACACCTTC; CDR3aa: CASSLLSGGAENYGYTF
j_gene: TRBJ1-2; abundance: NA; v_gene: TRBV7-2; d_gene: NA; CDR3nt: TGTGCCAGCAGCCCTTCCGGGGCGGGGGGCTACACCTTC; CDR3aa: CASSPSGAGGYTF
j_gene: TRBJ1-5; abundance: NA; v_gene: TRBV6-1; d_gene: TRBD1; CDR3nt: TGTGCCAGCAGTGATGGGACAGGTGGGGGTCAGCCCCAGCATTTT; CDR3aa: CASSDGTGGGQPQHF
j_gene: TRBJ2-7; abundance: NA; v_gene: TRBV7-2; d_gene: TRBD2; CDR3nt: TGTGCCAGCAGCCCTAGGGCGGGGGTCTACGAGCAGTACTTC; CDR3aa: CASSPRAGVYEQYF
j_gene: TRBJ2-7; abundance: NA; v_gene: TRBV29-1; d_gene: NA; CDR3nt: TGCAGCGTTGAAACAGTCTACGAGCAGTACTTC; CDR3aa: CSVETVYEQYF
j_gene: TRBJ2-7; abundance: NA; v_gene: TRBV5-6; d_gene: NA; CDR3nt: TGTGCCAGCAGCCCCGTCCTAGATCGTACCTACGAGCAGTACTTC; CDR3aa: CASSPVLDRTYEQYF
j_gene: TRBJ1-2; abundance: NA; v_gene: TRBV7-9; d_gene: TRBD1; CDR3nt: TGTGCCAGCAGCTTAGGGAGGACAGGGAGAGACTATGGCTACACCTTC; CDR3aa: CASSLGRTGRDYGYTF
j_gene: TRBJ2-5; abundance: NA; v_gene: TRBV7-9; d_gene: TRBD2; CDR3nt: TGTGCCAGCAGCTCGCTTGGGGAGGGCCAGGAGACCCAGTACTTC; CDR3aa: CASSSLGEGQETQYF
j_gene: TRBJ1-3; abundance: few; v_gene: TRBV28; d_gene: NA; CDR3nt: TGTGCCAGCACCTTAGGGGGTCCCCGCTCTGGAAACACCATATATTTT; CDR3aa: CASTLGGPRSGNTIYF
j_gene: TRBJ2-1; abundance: NA; v_gene: TRBV27; d_gene: TRBD1; CDR3nt: TGTGCCAGCAGTTTCTCAGGGGGCGTCTACAATGAGCAGTTCTTC; CDR3aa: CASSFSGGVYNEQFF
j_gene: TRBJ2-7; abundance: NA; v_gene: TRBV27; d_gene: TRBD1; CDR3nt: TGTGCCAGCAGTTTAGATTTCGGGACAGGCTCCTACGAGCAGTACTTC; CDR3aa: CASSLDFGTGSYEQYF
j_gene: TRBJ1-4; abundance: once; v_gene: TRBV28; d_gene: TRBD1; CDR3nt: TGTGGAACACAGGGGCCAGATAATGAAAAACTGTTTTTT; CDR3aa: CGTQGPDNEKLFF
j_gene: TRBJ2-7; abundance: NA; v_gene: TRBV28; d_gene: NA; CDR3nt: TGTGCCAGCAGTTTTGCGACAGAGTTCCGCTACGAGCAGTACTTC; CDR3aa: CASSFATEFRYEQYF
j_gene: TRBJ2-2; abundance: NA; v_gene: TRBV6-5; d_gene: NA; CDR3nt: TGTGCCAGCAGTTACTCCCCGAGGTCCGGGGAGCTGTTTTTT; CDR3aa: CASSYSPRSGELFF
j_gene: TRBJ1-2; abundance: NA; v_gene: TRBV4-1; d_gene: TRBD1; CDR3nt: TGCGCCAGCAGCCAAGAGACAGGGGTTTATGGCTACACCTTC; CDR3aa: CASSQETGVYGYTF
j_gene: TRBJ2-7; abundance: NA; v_gene: TRBV30; d_gene: TRBD2; CDR3nt: TGTGCCTGGAGCACCGGGACTAGCGGCTACGAGCAGTACTTC; CDR3aa: CAWSTGTSGYEQYF
j_gene: TRBJ2-7; abundance: once; v_gene: TRBV5-6; d_gene: NA; CDR3nt: TGTGCCAGCAGCCAACGGGGAGCGGGCTACGAGCAGTACTTC; CDR3aa: CASSQRGAGYEQYF
j_gene: TRBJ2-3; abundance: NA; v_gene: TRBV5-8; d_gene: NA; CDR3nt: TGTGCCAGCAGCCTACGTCCGGGTTACGCTACAGATACGCAGTATTTT; CDR3aa: CASSLRPGYATDTQYF
j_gene: TRBJ2-1; abundance: NA; v_gene: TRBV27; d_gene: NA; CDR3nt: TGTGCCAGCAGTTCCGATAGTTACAATGAGCAGTTCTTC; CDR3aa: CASSSDSYNEQFF
j_gene: TRBJ2-7; abundance: NA; v_gene: TRBV4-2; d_gene: NA; CDR3nt: TGTGCCAGCAGCCAAAGAGCGGCCTACGAGCAGTACTTC; CDR3aa: CASSQRAAYEQYF
j_gene: TRBJ2-3; abundance: NA; v_gene: TRBV27; d_gene: NA; CDR3nt: TGTGCCAGCAGTGGCGGAGTCAGCACAGATACGCAGTATTTT; CDR3aa: CASSGGVSTDTQYF
j_gene: TRBJ2-3; abundance: NA; v_gene: TRBV6-6; d_gene: TRBD2; CDR3nt: TGTGCCAGCAGTAGAGCTAGCGGGAACACAGATACGCAGTATTTT; CDR3aa: CASSRASGNTDTQYF